This T cell receptor beta chain is drawn from a study of early T cells in non-severe SARS-CoV-2 infection. In the study overall: The authors sequenced bulk RNA from unsorted whole blood, leaving chains unpaired. Study-wide results and limits: There was a bias toward anti-spike CD8 responses in VDJdb matching, which missed private and CD4 specificities.

The library protocol tagged individual cDNA molecules with unique molecular identifiers. TCRdb used MiXCR to reprocess the 5' RACE reads, holding one entry per CDR3 protein. The sample carries over 7,500 distinct CDR3 sequences, about 4.8% recorded once. Only a few counts were recorded for this clonotype. Its antigen is still unknown. Germline assignment: CDR1 MNHNS and CDR2 SASEGT. V lost 9 bases, J lost 5 bases, and 19 bases lay in between. The CDR3 runs to 14 residues. The sequenced sample was whole blood. This receptor was identified in an adult who was a healthcare worker with PCR-confirmed SARS-CoV-2 infection or an uninfected control (not recorded which). V gene TRBV6-1 combines with J gene TRBJ2-5, with D uncertain. The CDR3 sequence is CASDTAPESETQYF. CDR3 sequence (DNA): TGTGCCAGTGATACAGCGCCCGAATCGGAGACCCAGTACTTC.